The 30 T cell receptor beta chains below were found in one sample sequenced in a study of Graves' ophthalmopathy and Graves' hyperthyroidism. The sequenced template was RNA, covering the TCR beta CDR3 region. HTBI-primed first-round RT-PCR preceded second-round multiplex PCR. TCRdb called the multiplex PCR reads again in MiXCR, with one record for every CDR3 protein. The repertoire holds a few hundred thousand distinct CDR3 sequences, 15% to 20% seen once, with approximately 2.4% in the top ten. The sample was peripheral blood. These receptors were obtained from an adult woman with stable Graves' hyperthyroidism.

The table lists this clonotype with many counts. V gene TRBV6-1 combines with J gene TRBJ1-5, with D possibly TRBD1 on 6 matching bases. The CDR3 contains 15 residues. CDR1 is MNHNS, CDR2 SASEGT, per germline. V lost 5 bases and J lost 2, with 13 bases in between. The CDR3 DNA is TGTGCCAGCAGTCCACGGACAGCACGCAATCAGCCCCAGCATTTT. Translation: CASSPRTARNQPQHF.

The sample holds many counts of this clonotype. Sequence at one end of the junction differs from germline and may be a read error. The genes are TRBV28 and TRBJ2-4; D gene unclear. The germline gives CDR1 MDHEN, CDR2 SYDVKM. This CDR3 region has 14 residues. CDR3 region: CASSSRQRQNIKYF. The CDR3 coding sequence is TGTGCCAGCAGTTCCCGACAAAGACAAAACATTAAGTACTTC.

This clonotype was seen a handful of times. The gene calls are TRBV29-1 and TRBJ1-1; D is ambiguous. This CDR3 has 12 residues. The ends were cut back, 7 bases at V and 6 bases at J, with 15 bases in the middle. The germline V gene encodes CDR1 SQVTM and CDR2 ANQGSEA. CDR3 DNA sequence: TGCAGCGGGAGGGTCTTCGGCGCTGAAGCTTTCTTT. Amino acids: CSGRVFGAEAFF. Full variable domain (rest looked up from reference TRBV29-1 and TRBJ1-1): SAVISQKPSRDICQRGTSLTIQCQVDSQVTMMFWYRQQPGQSLTLIATANQGSEATYESGFVIDKFPISRPNLTFSTLTVSNMSPEDSSIYLCSGRVFGAEAFFGQGTRLTVV.

In this sample, this clonotype turned up many times. The V and J genes are TRBV6-2 or TRBV6-3 and TRBJ2-7; D is uncertain. Germline lookup yields CDR1 MNHEY and CDR2 SVGEGT. Trimming stripped 2 bases from V and 3 bases from J, with 14 bases between. The CDR3 covers 15 residues. The CDR3, as DNA: TGTGCCAGCAGTTACCCCTCGCTTCTACGCTACGAGCAGTACTTC. This gives the protein CASSYPSLLRYEQYF.

The table lists this clonotype with many counts. The CDR3 DNA follows: TGTGCCAGCAGCTTAAAGGGATTAGCGGGAGGAAGAAGAACCGGGGAGCTGTTTTTT. Protein product: CASSLKGLAGGRRTGELFF. The chain has TRBV11-1 and TRBJ2-2; 10 bases agree with TRBD2. Germline CDR1 and CDR2: SGHAT and FQDESV (reference sequence). This CDR3 has 19 amino acids. Trimming cost V 2 bases and J 5 bases; bases outside gene matches: 14.

This rearrangement joins TRBV28 to TRBJ1-6; D is possibly TRBD1 (5 bases). Trimming cost V 3 bases and J 0 bases, with 12 bases left between them. This CDR3 has 17 amino acids. CDR1 MDHEN and CDR2 SYDVKM come from the germline V gene. The CDR3 sequence: CASSFGAQSSYNSPLHF. For the CDR3, the DNA is TGTGCCAGCAGTTTTGGGGCACAGAGCTCCTATAATTCACCCCTCCACTTT.

This clonotype appeared many times. The chain carries TRBV30 and TRBJ1-2; 8 nucleotides match TRBD1. V shed 8 bases, J shed 6 bases, and the junction held 14 bases outside the gene matches. The germline V gene has CDR1 GTSNPN and CDR2 SVGIG (reference sequence). The CDR3 runs to 14 residues. The CDR3 here is CANQPPDRANGYTF. CDR3 sequence (DNA): TGTGCCAACCAACCACCGGACAGGGCGAATGGCTACACCTTC.

This chain links TRBV27 with TRBJ2-7; D might be TRBD2 (6 bases). Germline loops: CDR1 MNHEY, CDR2 SMNVEV (reference sequence). Trimming left V 4 bases short and J 5 bases short, with 12 bases between. The CDR3 sequence is 13 residues long. The chain's CDR3 is CASSWRDLHEQYF. The CDR3 region has the DNA TGTGCCAGCAGTTGGCGGGATCTGCACGAGCAGTACTTC.

Ten or more counts support this clonotype. The chain employs TRBV28 and TRBJ2-4; 9 bases are shared with TRBD2. J was trimmed by 3 bases and V by 4 bases; bases with no gene match: 13. CDR3 length: 18 amino acids. The germline V gene encodes CDR1 MDHEN and CDR2 SYDVKM. The CDR3 reads CASSSIRTGTSSKNIQYF. The DNA of the CDR3 is TGTGCCAGCAGTTCTATCCGGACCGGGACTAGCAGCAAAAACATTCAGTACTTC.

This clonotype was picked up many times. The chain is built from TRBV12-5 and TRBJ1-5, with D unclear. The CDR3 covers 13 residues. Germline V gives CDR1 LGHNT, CDR2 FRNRAP. Trimming pared 3 bases from V and 1 base from J, leaving 4 bases between. The DNA for the CDR3 is TGTGCTAGTGGTTTCGGGAGCAATCAGCCCCAGCATTTT. Amino acids: CASGFGSNQPQHF.

This clonotype was detected many times. V gene TRBV6-1 combines with J gene TRBJ1-1; tentatively, D is TRBD1 (5 bases). Germline V gene data show CDR1 as MNHNS and CDR2 as SASEGT. This CDR3 is 15 amino acids long. Trimming stripped 0 bases from V and 1 base from J, with 9 bases between. CDR3 DNA: TGTGCCAGCAGTGAAGCCCTCAGGGCGAACACTGAAGCTTTCTTT. This translates into CASSEALRANTEAFF.

At least ten counts were recorded for this clonotype. The CDR3 DNA reads TGTGCCAGCAGCTTCTCCCGCGAAACTGAAGCTTTCTTT. It codes for CASSFSRETEAFF. The V call is TRBV7-2, the J call TRBJ1-1, with D hard to call. The CDR3 runs 13 residues. V was trimmed by 3 bases and J by 5 bases, leaving 10 bases between them. Germline assignment: CDR1 SGHTA and CDR2 FQGNSA.

In its sample, this clonotype was seen many times. The chain carries TRBV29-1 and TRBJ2-7; TRBD2 agrees at 12 bases. In germline, CDR1 is SQVTM, CDR2 ANQGSEA. Germline trimming cut 4 bases from V and 4 bases from J; bases unmatched to any gene: 14. This CDR3 is built from 17 residues. CDR3: CSVVGSTSGSFGYEQYF. DNA of the CDR3: TGCAGCGTTGTAGGTTCGACTAGCGGGAGTTTTGGGTACGAGCAGTACTTC.

This clonotype was counted at least ten times. This sequence joins TRBV25-1 and TRBJ1-6, with D hard to call. Germline CDR1 is MGHDK and CDR2 is SYGVNS. The germline V and J ends were trimmed by 0 bases and 4 bases, with 7 bases remaining between them. CDR3 size: 15 residues. The CDR3: CASSEYREYNSPLHF. CDR3 bases: TGTGCCAGCAGTGAATATAGGGAATATAATTCACCCCTCCACTTT.

The count of this clonotype is one. J is TRBJ2-7 and V is TRBV28; TRBD2 matches 8 bases. CDR1 and CDR2 (germline): MDHEN, SYDVKM. This CDR3 contains 14 residues. The ends lost 7 bases at V and 6 bases at J; junction bases unmatched: 11. For the CDR3, the DNA is TGTGCCAGCACCAGCGGGGGTGGTTTGATCGAGCAGTACTTC. It encodes CASTSGGGLIEQYF.

There are many counts of this clonotype. The J gene is TRBJ1-5, the V gene TRBV7-2; tentatively, D is TRBD1 (5 bases). From germline, CDR1 is SGHTA and CDR2 FQGNSA. V lost 3 bases and J lost 1, with 13 bases in between. The CDR3 length is 16 residues. The CDR3: CASSFRGGESNQPQHF. The DNA of the CDR3 is TGTGCCAGCAGCTTTCGAGGAGGGGAGAGCAATCAGCCCCAGCATTTT.

The table lists this clonotype with many counts. This chain connects TRBV27 to TRBJ2-7; TRBD1 is a possible D gene (6 bases). The CDR3 is made up of 12 amino acids. Per germline, CDR1 MNHEY and CDR2 SMNVEV (reference sequence). V lost 6 bases, J lost 3 bases, and 9 bases lay in between. The CDR3 here is CASRPDSYEQYF. For the CDR3, the DNA is TGTGCCAGCAGACCGGACAGCTACGAGCAGTACTTC.

This clonotype was seen ten or more times. The V and J genes are TRBV6-1 and TRBJ2-7, with D possibly matching TRBD2 (7 bases). Germline V gene data show CDR1 as MNHNS and CDR2 as SASEGT. The ends were cut back, 5 bases at V and 6 bases at J, with 14 bases in the middle. The CDR3 runs to 13 residues. The CDR3 sequence is CASSQSGEGEQYF. DNA for the CDR3: TGTGCCAGCAGTCAATCAGGGGAGGGCGAGCAGTACTTC.

This clonotype occurred a few times. V and J are TRBV13 and TRBJ2-5; 10 nucleotides align to TRBD2. Germline values: CDR1 PRHDT, CDR2 FYEKMQ (reference sequence). With V trimmed by 5 bases and J by 2 bases, 17 bases remained unmatched. CDR3 size: 19 residues. The CDR3 reads CASSQTGLAEPLGQETQYF. For the CDR3, the DNA is TGTGCCAGCAGCCAGACCGGACTAGCGGAGCCTCTGGGGCAAGAGACCCAGTACTTC.

This clonotype was detected ten times or more. The rearrangement uses TRBV28 and TRBJ2-2; either TRBD1 or TRBD2 may supply D (5 bases each). With 7 bases removed from V and 5 bases from J, the gap between germline ends came to 14 bases. The CDR3 is 14 residues long. CDR1 is MDHEN, CDR2 SYDVKM, per germline. CDR3 in amino acids: CASILGGGTGELFF. Here the CDR3 DNA reads TGTGCCAGCATCCTGGGTGGGGGTACCGGGGAGCTGTTTTTT. The variable domain in full, with the rest retrieved from reference TRBV28 and TRBJ2-2, is DVKVTQSSRYLVKRTGEKVFLECVQDMDHENMFWYRQDPGLGLRLIYFSYDVKMKEKGDIPEGYSVSREKKERFSLILESASTNQTSMYLCASILGGGTGELFFGEGSRLTVL.

This clonotype was detected many times. The chain has TRBV6-2 or TRBV6-3 and TRBJ2-5; D possibly corresponds to TRBD2 (5 bases). Germline values: CDR1 MNHEY, CDR2 SVGEGT. The length of the CDR3 is 20 residues. V lost 2 bases to trimming and J lost 1 base, with 26 bases between them. The CDR3 coding sequence is TGTGCCAGCAGTTACGGCAAAAGCTCTGCAAAGCGGACCCCCCAAGAGACCCAGTACTTC. Translation gives CASSYGKSSAKRTPQETQYF.

This clonotype showed up just a few times. The rearrangement joins TRBV30 to TRBJ2-2; 7 bases match TRBD1. The CDR3 runs to 13 residues. V shed 4 bases, J shed 9 bases, and the junction held 8 bases outside the gene matches. Per the germline V gene, CDR1 is GTSNPN and CDR2 is SVGIG (reference sequence). The CDR3 sequence: CAWTTGTGRELFF. The CDR3 nucleotides read TGTGCCTGGACGACAGGGACGGGCCGGGAGCTGTTTTTT.

The rearrangement joins TRBV12-3 or TRBV12-4 to TRBJ1-1; the D gene is possibly TRBD1 (6 bases). The CDR3 spans 15 residues. Trimming took off 6 bases at V and 4 bases at J, with 18 bases between the two ends. CDR3 in DNA: TGTGCCAGCAGCGAGGACTCAGGGGTTGGCACTGAAGCTTTCTTT. This encodes CASSEDSGVGTEAFF.

This clonotype was counted at least ten times. The CDR3 sequence is CASSSKQGAHAGELFF. The CDR3 DNA is TGTGCCAGCAGTTCAAAACAGGGGGCGCATGCCGGGGAGCTGTTTTTT. This sequence joins TRBV6-5 and TRBJ2-2; 9 bases are a match to TRBD1. From germline, CDR1 is MNHEY and CDR2 SVGAGI. The V gene end was trimmed by 4 bases and the J gene end by 6 bases; junction bases not matched to a gene: 9. CDR3 size: 16 residues.

This clonotype showed up many times. The rearrangement uses TRBV7-7 and TRBJ2-5, with D uncertain. The CDR3 length is 11 residues. Germline CDR1 is SSHAT and CDR2 is FNYEAQ (reference sequence). The CDR3 DNA sequence: TGTGCTAGTCTGGTGGGAGAGACCCAGTACTTC. It specifies CASLVGETQYF.

V usage is TRBV6-2 or TRBV6-3 and J usage is TRBJ2-7, with TRBD2 identical over 12 bases. J gave up 5 bases and V 6 bases, and 8 bases lay outside the gene matches. Germline loops: CDR1 MNHEY, CDR2 SVGEGT. The CDR3 length is 15 residues. This CDR3 is CASRPKTSGSHEQYF. In nucleotides, the CDR3 is TGTGCCAGCAGGCCAAAGACTAGCGGGAGCCACGAGCAGTACTTC.

This clonotype was observed at least ten times. This sequence joins TRBV20-1 and TRBJ1-1; D unclear. From germline, CDR1 is DFQATT and CDR2 SNEGSKA (reference sequence). V shed 1 base and J shed 4 bases, with 10 bases lying between them. The CDR3 spans 13 residues. The CDR3 loop reads CSARGPGVTEAFF. The CDR3 DNA sequence: TGCAGTGCTAGAGGCCCCGGGGTCACTGAAGCTTTCTTT.

This clonotype was counted at least ten times. Mismatch with germline at one junction end may stem from a read error. The rearrangement joins TRBV5-1 to TRBJ2-7; 9 bases agree with TRBD2. This CDR3 contains 15 residues. From germline, CDR1 is SGHRS and CDR2 YFSETQ. CDR3 region: CASSQIAGVIDEQYF. CDR3 coding DNA: TGCGCCAGCAGCCAAATAGCGGGAGTGATCGACGAGCAATACTTC. The variable domain in full, completed from reference TRBV5-1 and TRBJ2-7, reads KAGVTQTPRYLIKTRGQQVTLSCSPISGHRSVSWYQQTPGQGLQFLFEYFSETQRNKGNFPGRFSGRQFSNSRSEMNVSTLELGDSALYLCASSQIAGVIDEQYFGPGTRLTVT.

This clonotype was observed at least ten times. The chain carries TRBV27 and TRBJ1-1, with D possibly being TRBD1 (5 bases). The CDR3 runs 14 residues. V was pared by 5 bases and J by 0 bases, with 10 bases between. Germline V gene lookup returns CDR1 MNHEY and CDR2 SMNVEV (reference sequence). DNA for the CDR3: TGTGCCAGCAGTACGGACACCATGAACACTGAAGCTTTCTTT. Translation: CASSTDTMNTEAFF.

The rearrangement joins TRBV6-5 to TRBJ2-5; 7 nucleotides match TRBD1. The trim removed 4 bases at V and 2 bases at J, leaving 7 bases unmatched. The CDR3 is 15 amino acids. Per germline, CDR1 MNHEY and CDR2 SVGAGI. This chain's CDR3 is CASSCLGTVQETQYF. CDR3 sequence (DNA): TGTGCCAGCAGTTGCCTCGGGACAGTTCAAGAGACCCAGTACTTC.